Below are 20 T cell receptor beta chains sequenced from a single sample in a study of T cell responses to AZD1222 COVID-19 vaccine. Sequencing used immunoSEQ multiplex PCR; TCRdb keeps in-frame clones, though not all of them. The repertoire holds about 130,000 clones, about nine tenths seen once, with 20% to 25% in the top ten. The sequenced sample was peripheral blood, obtained on day 0 of AZD1222 vaccination. The receptors were gathered from an adult in good health.

This chain joins TRBV6-6 and TRBJ2-1; 9 bases map to TRBD2. V lost 5 bases and J lost 9; bases outside the gene matches: 20. CDR1 and CDR2 (germline): MNHNY, SVGAGI (reference sequence). The CDR3 is made up of 18 amino acids. In DNA form, the CDR3 reads TGTGCCAGCAGTCGCCGATTAGGGCGGGGGGGCCGGAACGGTGAGCAGTTCTTC. Amino acid sequence: CASSRRLGRGGRNGEQFF.

The rearrangement joins TRBV7-2 to TRBJ1-6; 7 bases map to TRBD1. The V and J ends lost 8 bases and 4 bases, in that order; junction bases with no gene match: 8. Germline CDR1 is SGHTA and CDR2 is FQGNSA. The CDR3 extends over 15 amino acids. In DNA, the CDR3 is TGTGCCAGCTCCTGGGGACAGACATATAATTCACCCCTCCACTTT. Translated, it gives CASSWGQTYNSPLHF.

J is TRBJ1-2 and V is TRBV28, with a tentative D call TRBD1 (6 bases). The CDR3 spans 14 residues. Trimming took off 3 bases at V and 7 bases at J, with 15 bases between the two ends. Germline V gene sequence: CDR1 MDHEN, CDR2 SYDVKM. The CDR3: CASSFPWQGFGYTF. The CDR3 region has the DNA TGTGCCAGCAGTTTTCCTTGGCAGGGGTTTGGCTACACCTTC.

The rearrangement uses TRBV3-1 (or the pseudogene TRBV3-2) and TRBJ2-1; TRBD1 might be the D (5 bases). This CDR3 has 13 amino acids. V dropped 4 bases and J dropped 4 bases, with 8 bases sitting between them. From germline, CDR1 is LGHDT and CDR2 YNNKEL (reference sequence). CDR3 sequence reads: CASSRDSYNEQFF. The CDR3 bases are TGTGCCAGCAGCCGAGACAGTTACAATGAGCAGTTCTTC.

Details on this clone: The junction does not match germline at one end; this may be a read error. The chain is built from TRBV2 and TRBJ2-2; tentatively, D is TRBD2 (5 bases). The CDR3 contains 15 residues. Looked up from germline, CDR1 is SNHLY and CDR2 is FYNNEI. This chain's CDR3 is CASSDVFGNAGELFF. The DNA for the CDR3 is TGTGCCAGCAGTGACGTGTTCGGGAACGCCGGGGAGCTGTTTTTT.

V gene TRBV27 combines with J gene TRBJ1-5; D is ambiguous. This CDR3 contains 15 residues. Germline V gene data show CDR1 as MNHEY and CDR2 as SMNVEV (reference sequence). V gave up 6 bases and J gave up 1 base, with 13 bases separating them. The chain's CDR3 is CASRGRQASNQPQHF. CDR3 DNA sequence: TGTGCCAGCAGGGGTCGGCAGGCAAGCAATCAGCCCCAGCATTTT.

The chain recombines TRBV7-2 with TRBJ1-1; no firm D call. Germline CDR1 SGHTA, CDR2 FQGNSA. The CDR3 loop spans 16 amino acids. Trimming left V 4 bases short and J 1 base short, with 16 bases between. The CDR3 sequence: CASSSRPTPKNTEAFF. CDR3 nucleotides: TGTGCCAGCAGCTCCCGTCCCACACCGAAGAACACTGAAGCTTTCTTT.

The chain is built from TRBV2 and TRBJ2-7; D perhaps matches TRBD1 (5 bases). Germline lookup yields CDR1 SNHLY and CDR2 FYNNEI. Trimming cost V 1 base and J 7 bases, with 14 bases left between them. CDR3 length equals 14 residues. The DNA of the CDR3 is TGTGCCAGCAGTGAAGAGGGGCTGTCGATGGAGCAGTACTTC. This codes for CASSEEGLSMEQYF.

The chain carries TRBV3-1 (or the pseudogene TRBV3-2) and TRBJ2-7; D could derive from TRBD1 or TRBD2 (6 bases each). The CDR3 loop spans 15 amino acids. CDR1 and CDR2 (germline): LGHDT, YNNKEL (reference sequence). The V and J ends lost 7 bases and 3 bases respectively, with 19 bases between them. As DNA, the CDR3 is TGTGCCAGCAAGCAGACGGGGGCCTCGTTCTACGAGCAGTACTTC. This sequence encodes CASKQTGASFYEQYF.

The J gene is TRBJ2-7, the V gene TRBV9; D call uncertain. This CDR3 region has 14 residues. The germline V gene has CDR1 SGDLS and CDR2 YYNGEE. Trimming left V 3 bases short and J 0 bases short, with 10 bases between. CDR3 amino acids: CASSARGVSYEQYF. DNA of the CDR3: TGTGCCAGCAGCGCGAGAGGAGTCTCCTACGAGCAGTACTTC.

This sequence joins TRBV28 and TRBJ2-7, with 7 positions matching TRBD1. V lost 4 bases to trimming and J lost 4 bases; unmatched junction nucleotides: 4. The CDR3 is made up of 13 amino acids. CDR1 MDHEN and CDR2 SYDVKM come from the germline V gene. The CDR3 DNA follows: TGTGCCAGCAGTTCAGGGGGTCTTTACGAGCAGTACTTC. Protein sequence: CASSSGGLYEQYF.

In this sample, this clone turned up once. The chain recombines TRBV4-3 with TRBJ1-1; tentative D call: TRBD1 (6 bases). Germline V gene data show CDR1 as LGHNA and CDR2 as YSLEER. V lost 3 bases to trimming and J lost 4 bases, with 12 bases between them. The CDR3 extends over 14 amino acids. CDR3 sequence: CASSHRGEGTEAFF. The CDR3 DNA follows: TGCGCCAGCAGCCATAGGGGGGAGGGCACTGAAGCTTTCTTT.

The table lists this clone with a count of one. The V and J genes are TRBV6-5 and TRBJ1-4, with D unclear. Germline V CDR1 and CDR2: MNHEY, SVGAGI. CDR3 length: 15 residues. Trimming cost V 4 bases and J 4 bases, with 13 bases left between them. The CDR3 coding sequence is TGTGCCAGCAGTTCAAGACCGGTTGTTAATGAAAAACTGTTTTTT. It translates to CASSSRPVVNEKLFF.

Written as DNA, the CDR3 is TGCGCCAGCAGTGCTGGCACAGATACGCAGTATTTT. Translated: CASSAGTDTQYF. The rearrangement joins TRBV10-1 to TRBJ2-3; D not resolved. The CDR3 totals 12 residues. V shed 4 bases and J shed 1 base, with 3 bases lying between them. Germline CDR1 and CDR2: WNHNN and SYGVQD (reference sequence).

The J gene is TRBJ2-1, the V gene TRBV27; perhaps TRBD1 as D (6 bases). Looked up from germline, CDR1 is MNHEY and CDR2 is SMNVEV (reference sequence). Trimming cost V 2 bases and J 9 bases, with 14 bases left between them. The CDR3 is 14 amino acids. The CDR3 DNA sequence: TGTGCCAGCAGTTTACAGGGGCCGCGGGTTGAGCAGTTCTTC. Amino acids: CASSLQGPRVEQFF.

This chain joins TRBV28 and TRBJ1-3; D is uncertain. V lost 2 bases and J 1 base, leaving 9 bases between the germline ends. CDR3 length: 15 residues. Germline assignment: CDR1 MDHEN and CDR2 SYDVKM. CDR3 in amino acids: CASSLQWGSGNTIYF. The CDR3 DNA reads as TGTGCCAGCAGTTTACAGTGGGGATCTGGAAACACCATATATTTT.

This clone has only a few counts. The chain joins TRBV18 to TRBJ1-3, with D perhaps matching TRBD1 (6 bases). The CDR3 totals 14 residues. Germline V CDR1 and CDR2: KGHSH, LQKENI. The ends were cut back, 4 bases at V and 2 bases at J, with 9 bases in the middle. The CDR3 here is CASSLGGTGNTIYF. CDR3 sequence (DNA): TGTGCCAGCTCACTAGGGGGGACTGGAAACACCATATATTTT.

The J gene is TRBJ2-7, the V gene TRBV19, with D maybe TRBD1 (6 bases). Trimming removed 6 bases from V and 3 bases from J, with 18 bases in between. This CDR3 comprises 15 residues. Germline lookup yields CDR1 LNHDA and CDR2 SQIVND (reference sequence). The CDR3 spells CASSLRAGEGYEQYF. For the CDR3, the DNA is TGTGCCAGTAGCCTTCGGGCAGGGGAAGGCTACGAGCAGTACTTC.

V and J are TRBV10-3 and TRBJ2-7, with D perhaps TRBD1 (6 bases). Trimming took 6 bases from V and 0 from J, leaving 18 bases between them. The CDR3 is 16 amino acids. CDR1 and CDR2 from the germline V gene are ENHRY and SYGVKD. The CDR3 sequence: CAISPFQGLSSYEQYF. The CDR3, as DNA: TGTGCCATCAGCCCCTTTCAGGGGCTAAGCTCCTACGAGCAGTACTTC.

For the CDR3, the DNA is TGTGCCAGCAGCCTCCAGCGGGGAGGCTACGAGCAGTACTTC. Translated, it gives CASSLQRGGYEQYF. The V call is TRBV3-1 (or the pseudogene TRBV3-2), the J call TRBJ2-7; 7 bases align to TRBD2. The CDR3 sequence is 14 residues long. Germline V CDR1 and CDR2: LGHDT, YNNKEL (reference sequence). V gave up 4 bases and J gave up 3 bases; unmatched junction bases: 6.